This T cell receptor (beta chain) was captured by sequencing in a study of CD8+ T cells in alopecia areata. Study as a whole: Those treated were given oral tofacitinib at 5 to 10 mg twice daily.

Losses at the gene ends were 3 bases for V and 4 bases for J; bases not matched to a gene: 6. The V gene's germline CDR1 is SGHVS and CDR2 FNYEAQ. CDR3 length equals 15 residues. Indicated treatment: oral pan-JAK inhibitor, 5-10 mg twice daily. Study conclusions and caveats: Between patients, shared TCR sequences were less clear than in mice. This was possibly due in part to HLA diversity in the patient population. Especially in alopecia totalis/universalis, lesional scalp showed greater clonality than normal scalp did. Persistence during tofacitinib was seen for many expanded lesional clones in scalp and blood.

Regarding this clone: Its antigen is as yet unknown.

Sequencing relied on a cDNA template that was reverse transcribed from extracted RNA. Method: immunoSEQ multiplex PCR; TCRdb's copy keeps in-frame clones and lacks some. The profile shows 150,000 to 250,000 clones, more than 45% of them singletons. The sequence came from a human donor with alopecia areata. Sequencing was performed on CD4+ T cells sorted from blood, taken at week 24, from a patient treated with tofacitinib. The chain links TRBV7-6 to TRBJ1-3; 7 bases align to TRBD1. CDR3 bases: TGTGCCAGCAGCTTGACCGGGACAGAGGGAAACACCATATATTTT. Translated, it gives CASSLTGTEGNTIYF. Supplemented by reference TRBV7-6 and TRBJ1-3, the full variable domain reads GAGVSQSPRYKVTKRGQDVALRCDPISGHVSLYWYRQALGQGPEFLTYFNYEAQQDKSGLPNDRFSAERPEGSISTLTIQRTEQRDSAMYRCASSLTGTEGNTIYFGEGSWLTVV.